The entry below describes one T cell receptor (beta chain). These data belong to a study of shared clonotypes between healthy human individuals. As defined, naive CD8 cells were CD45RO-negative and positively selected for CCR7, with terminally differentiated effector memory CD45RA+ cells excluded. Every subset's genomic DNA went evenly onto several immunoSEQ plates. Here immunoSEQ multiplex PCR was the method, and the copy in TCRdb shows in-frame clones only, minus some. The sample consists of millions of clones, 90% to 95% of them appearing once. The V and J ends lost 3 bases and 4 bases respectively, with 21 bases between them. From germline, CDR1 is SNHLY and CDR2 FYNNEI. The CDR3 consists of 17 residues.

The clonotype comes from a man younger than 35 in good health. Some clones in this sample may be carry-over from other donors' samples. The J gene is TRBJ1-2, the V gene TRBV2; D perhaps matches TRBD1 (5 bases). Sequencing was carried out using naive CD8+ T cells from PBMCs. The chain's CDR3 is CASSESREGSVGYGYTF. Here the CDR3 DNA reads TGTGCCAGCAGTGAGAGCAGGGAAGGAAGTGTGGGCTATGGCTACACCTTC. Full variable domain (remainder filled in from reference TRBV2 and TRBJ1-2): EPEVTQTPSHQVTQMGQEVILRCVPISNHLYFYWYRQILGQKVEFLVSFYNNEISEKSEIFDDQFSVERPDGSNFTLKIRSTKLEDSAMYFCASSESREGSVGYGYTFGSGTRLTVV.